Below are 30 T cell receptor beta chains sequenced from a single sample in a study of vaccination effects on CD4 cells after COVID-19. Data came from immunoSEQ multiplex PCR; TCRdb stores just in-frame clones and leaves some out. The sample holds tens of thousands of clones, around 70% seen once. These receptors have no known antigen. Antigen-specific CD4+ T cell clonotypes were called by their expansion after viral peptide-pool culture in ViraFEST. The culture ran for approximately 10 days before CD4+ T cells were isolated. The sequenced sample was CD4+ T cells from PBMCs cultured with HCoV-229E spike peptides, obtained before COVID-19 vaccination. These receptors were taken from a human donor who received a COVID-19 vaccine.

The V call is TRBV5-1, the J call TRBJ1-6, with a tentative D call TRBD1 (6 bases). The V gene's germline CDR1 is SGHRS and CDR2 YFSETQ. Deletions cut 4 bases from V and 9 bases from J, with 20 bases between. The CDR3 is made up of 16 amino acids. This CDR3 reads CASSPVPGGGGSPLHF. The CDR3 nucleotides are TGCGCCAGCAGCCCGGTACCGGGCGGGGGCGGTTCACCCCTCCACTTT.

This chain joins TRBV29-1 and TRBJ2-2; TRBD2 might be the D (5 bases). Germline V gene lookup returns CDR1 SQVTM and CDR2 ANQGSEA. This CDR3 region has 14 residues. With 6 bases removed from V and 2 bases from J, the gap between germline ends came to 13 bases. CDR3 sequence: CSVPTPGNTGELFF. The DNA for the CDR3 is TGCAGCGTCCCGACCCCGGGAAACACCGGGGAGCTGTTTTTT.

The rearrangement links TRBV5-1 to TRBJ2-4; 7 nucleotides match TRBD1. This CDR3 region has 19 residues. The germline CDR1 and CDR2 sequences are SGHRS and YFSETQ. Germline trimming cut 0 bases from V and 2 bases from J; bases unmatched to any gene: 14. The CDR3 region is CASSLDPFTGALTKNIQYF. The CDR3 bases are TGCGCCAGCAGCTTGGACCCTTTTACAGGGGCCCTAACCAAAAACATTCAGTACTTC.

This clone has at least ten counts. V usage is TRBV18 and J usage is TRBJ1-1, with TRBD1 matching 9 bases. The length of the CDR3 is 15 residues. Per the germline V gene, CDR1 is KGHSH and CDR2 is LQKENI. V lost 6 bases and J lost 4; bases outside the gene matches: 9. The CDR3 loop reads CASSAGQGQGTEAFF. CDR3 sequence (DNA): TGTGCCAGCTCGGCGGGACAGGGACAGGGCACTGAAGCTTTCTTT.

The chain joins TRBV5-8 to TRBJ1-2; 7 bases map to TRBD1. The ends lost 3 bases at V and 4 bases at J; junction bases unmatched: 3. This CDR3 contains 13 residues. Germline CDR1 reads SGHTS; CDR2 reads YDEGEE. The CDR3 nucleotides read TGTGCCAGCAGCTCAAGACAGGGCTATGGCTACACCTTC. Protein product: CASSSRQGYGYTF.

V is TRBV12-3 or TRBV12-4 and J is TRBJ2-3; weak D call: TRBD1 (5 bases). CDR3 length: 13 residues. Trimming stripped 5 bases from V and 6 bases from J, with 12 bases between. The CDR3 sequence is CASSHNKGDTQYF. CDR3 DNA sequence: TGTGCCAGCAGTCACAATAAGGGGGATACGCAGTATTTT.

A few counts support this clone. The chain is built from TRBV7-4 and TRBJ2-2, with D perhaps matching TRBD2 (6 bases). Germline CDR1 and CDR2: SGHVT and SQSDAQ. The CDR3 is 13 amino acids. V lost 5 bases, J lost 7 bases, and 11 bases lay in between. CDR3 nucleotides: TGTGCCAGCAGCCCTGGGGGGTGCGGGGAGCTGTTTTTT. It yields the protein CASSPGGCGELFF. Supplemented by reference TRBV7-4 and TRBJ2-2, the full variable domain reads GAGVSQSPRYKVAKRGRDVALRCDSISGHVTLYWYRQTLGQGSEVLTYSQSDAQRDKSGRPSGRFSAERPERSVSTLKIQRTEQGDSAVYLCASSPGGCGELFFGEGSRLTVL.

The chain is built from TRBV6-4 and TRBJ1-1; 8 bases fit TRBD1. Germline V gene data show CDR1 as MRHNA and CDR2 as SNTAGT. There are 14 residues in the CDR3. Trimming removed 4 bases from V and 3 bases from J; junction bases left unmatched: 4. In nucleotides, the CDR3 is TGTGCCAGCAGTGCGGGACAGGCCGACACTGAAGCTTTCTTT. Its protein product is CASSAGQADTEAFF.

This clone was observed a handful of times. The rearrangement uses TRBV19 and TRBJ1-3; D is unclear. The CDR3 length is 15 residues. The germline V and J ends were trimmed by 7 bases and 0 bases, with 13 bases remaining between them. CDR1 LNHDA and CDR2 SQIVND come from the germline V gene (reference sequence). This CDR3 is CASTSLGSSGNTIYF. Written as DNA, the CDR3 is TGTGCCAGTACCTCATTGGGCAGCTCTGGAAACACCATATATTTT. Filled out from reference TRBV19 and TRBJ1-3, the complete variable domain reads DGGITQSPKYLFRKEGQNVTLSCEQNLNHDAMYWYRQDPGQGLRLIYYSQIVNDFQKGDIAEGYSVSREKKESFPLTVTSAQKNPTAFYLCASTSLGSSGNTIYFGEGSWLTVV.

The gene calls are TRBV4-1 and TRBJ2-7, with 10 nucleotides matching TRBD2. The CDR3 contains 17 residues. V lost 0 bases to trimming and J lost 3 bases; unmatched junction nucleotides: 8. CDR1 and CDR2 from the germline V gene are MGHRA and YSYEKL. The CDR3 DNA reads as TGCGCCAGCAGCCAAGAGTCTAGCGGGGGCCTTTACTACGAGCAGTACGTC. This sequence encodes CASSQESSGGLYYEQYV.

This clone was counted between two and nine times. The V and J genes are TRBV19 and TRBJ1-1; 8 bases map to TRBD1. The CDR3 covers 14 residues. The J segment lost 5 bases and the V segment lost 7 bases, leaving 9 bases of the junction unmatched. Germline V lookup: CDR1 LNHDA, CDR2 SQIVND (reference sequence). CDR3 protein: CASTTGQGGTEAFF. The CDR3 region has the DNA TGTGCCAGTACCACTGGACAGGGAGGGACTGAAGCTTTCTTT. The whole variable domain, remainder taken from reference TRBV19 and TRBJ1-1, is DGGITQSPKYLFRKEGQNVTLSCEQNLNHDAMYWYRQDPGQGLRLIYYSQIVNDFQKGDIAEGYSVSREKKESFPLTVTSAQKNPTAFYLCASTTGQGGTEAFFGQGTRLTVV.

CDR3 region: CSVGGTGRLNGYTF. In DNA, the CDR3 is TGCAGCGTTGGTGGGACCGGGAGGCTAAATGGCTACACCTTC. This chain links TRBV29-1 with TRBJ1-2; TRBD1 is a possible D gene (5 bases). V lost 4 bases and J 6 bases, leaving 18 bases between the germline ends. This CDR3 region has 14 residues. CDR1 SQVTM and CDR2 ANQGSEA come from the germline V gene.

The chain has TRBV5-1 and TRBJ1-2, with 7 bases lining up with TRBD1. The CDR3 extends over 13 amino acids. With 4 bases clipped from V and 2 bases from J, the junction kept 2 bases outside the gene matches. The germline V gene encodes CDR1 SGHRS and CDR2 YFSETQ. CDR3 coding DNA: TGCGCCAGCAGCACGGACAGGAACTATGGCTACACCTTC. Its translation: CASSTDRNYGYTF.

The chain is built from TRBV18 and TRBJ2-7; perhaps TRBD1 as D (6 bases). This CDR3 has 13 amino acids. V was pared by 2 bases and J by 7 bases, with 12 bases between. The germline V gene has CDR1 KGHSH and CDR2 LQKENI. The CDR3 nucleotides are TGTGCCAGCTCACCAGCCATTCAGGGGGAGCAGTACGTC. It codes for CASSPAIQGEQYV.

The chain is built from TRBV25-1 and TRBJ1-6; 8 nucleotides line up with TRBD1. Germline CDR1 MGHDK, CDR2 SYGVNS. This CDR3 is built from 16 residues. Trimming at V came to 4 bases and at J to 9 bases, leaving 11 bases not matched to a gene. CDR3 protein: CASSADRGSLASPLHF. The CDR3 region has the DNA TGTGCCAGCAGTGCCGACAGGGGAAGCTTAGCTTCACCCCTCCACTTT.

The chain recombines TRBV12-3 or TRBV12-4 with TRBJ1-1; a weak D match, TRBD1 (5 bases). V was cut by 3 bases and J by 3 bases, with 8 bases left in between. The CDR3 is 13 residues long. For the CDR3, the DNA is TGTGCCAGCAGTTTCGGGGGGTACACTGAAGCTTTCTTT. Translating it yields CASSFGGYTEAFF.

The rearrangement uses TRBV24-1 and TRBJ1-5; D remains ambiguous. CDR1 and CDR2 (germline): KGHDR, SFDVKD. The CDR3 runs 17 residues. V shed 0 bases and J shed 2 bases, with 13 bases lying between them. This CDR3 is CATSDLKLHSRNQPQHF. CDR3 nucleotides: TGTGCCACCAGTGATTTGAAGTTGCACAGTCGCAATCAGCCCCAGCATTTT.

The gene calls are TRBV18 and TRBJ1-4, with D tentatively TRBD1 (5 bases). CDR3 length: 15 residues. V was shortened by 1 base and J by 7 bases, with 13 bases between the two germline ends. CDR1 and CDR2 from the germline V gene are KGHSH and LQKENI. The CDR3, as DNA: TGTGCCAGCTCACCACAGGGGATAGGAGGTGAAAAACTGTTTTTT. Translation gives CASSPQGIGGEKLFF.

The rearrangement uses TRBV3-1 (or the pseudogene TRBV3-2) and TRBJ2-7; D remains ambiguous. V gave up 6 bases and J gave up 7 bases, with 16 bases separating them. Germline V lookup: CDR1 LGHDT, CDR2 YNNKEL (reference sequence). The CDR3 is 13 residues long. CDR3 region: CASSYRATGEQYV. The CDR3 DNA reads TGTGCCAGCAGTTACCGGGCCACTGGAGAGCAGTACGTC.

This clone was detected only once. J is TRBJ2-5 and V is TRBV19, with 8 bases aligning to TRBD2. Trimming at V came to 6 bases and at J to 2 bases, leaving 2 bases not matched to a gene. CDR1 and CDR2 (germline): LNHDA, SQIVND (reference sequence). The CDR3 loop spans 13 amino acids. The CDR3 bases are TGTGCCAGTAGAACGGGGGGGCAAGAGACCCAGTACTTC. As protein: CASRTGGQETQYF.

On this clone: This sample includes further DNA sequences coding for the same CDR3. This sequence joins TRBV20-1 and TRBJ2-3; D unresolved. The V and J ends lost 3 bases and 4 bases respectively, with 5 bases between them. This CDR3 region has 11 residues. Germline assignment: CDR1 DFQATT and CDR2 SNEGSKA (reference sequence). CDR3 sequence reads: CSASRADTQYF. As DNA, the CDR3 is TGCAGTGCTAGTAGGGCAGATACGCAGTATTTT.

The CDR3 loop reads CASSIRQGSDTQYF. Written as DNA, the CDR3 is TGTGCCAGTAGTATAAGGCAGGGATCAGATACGCAGTATTTT. The chain is built from TRBV19 and TRBJ2-3; TRBD1 is a possible D gene (5 bases). Germline values: CDR1 LNHDA, CDR2 SQIVND (reference sequence). This CDR3 contains 14 residues. V dropped 2 bases and J dropped 4 bases, with 10 bases sitting between them.

The chain joins TRBV18 to TRBJ1-4; D is undetermined. The CDR3 is made up of 13 amino acids. Germline CDR1 is KGHSH and CDR2 is LQKENI. V was shortened by 2 bases and J by 5 bases, with 6 bases between the two germline ends. CDR3 nucleotides: TGTGCCAGCTCACCAGGGGTGAATGAAAAACTGTTTTTT. Translated: CASSPGVNEKLFF.

The rearrangement uses TRBV5-6 and TRBJ1-1; 9 bases are a match to TRBD1. Germline trimming cut 1 base from V and 1 base from J; bases unmatched to any gene: 5. CDR3 size: 16 residues. In germline, CDR1 is SGHDT, CDR2 YYEEEE. The DNA for the CDR3 is TGTGCCAGCAGCTTGAAAGGACAGGGGCGGAACACTGAAGCTTTCTTT. Residues: CASSLKGQGRNTEAFF. Full variable domain (outside the CDR3, taken from reference TRBV5-6 and TRBJ1-1): DAGVTQSPTHLIKTRGQQVTLRCSPKSGHDTVSWYQQALGQGPQFIFQYYEEEERQRGNFPDRFSGHQFPNYSSELNVNALLLGDSALYLCASSLKGQGRNTEAFFGQGTRLTVV.

The chain is built from TRBV4-3 and TRBJ1-1, with a weak D call TRBD1 (6 bases). Germline lookup yields CDR1 LGHNA and CDR2 YSLEER. This CDR3 contains 15 residues. V shed 0 bases and J shed 4 bases, with 12 bases lying between them. The DNA for the CDR3 is TGCGCCAGCAGCCAAGATGCACAGGGAGGCACTGAAGCTTTCTTT. Translating it yields CASSQDAQGGTEAFF.

The chain is built from TRBV4-1 and TRBJ1-2; TRBD1 might be the D (6 bases). CDR1 is MGHRA, CDR2 YSYEKL, per germline. CDR3 length equals 14 residues. Trimming stripped 0 bases from V and 8 bases from J, with 13 bases between. The CDR3 sequence: CASSQDPQGRGYTF. The CDR3 DNA is TGCGCCAGCAGCCAAGATCCGCAGGGGCGAGGCTACACCTTC.

The chain couples TRBV6-5 to TRBJ1-2; 8 bases line up with TRBD1. The ends lost 5 bases at V and 4 bases at J; junction bases unmatched: 9. This CDR3 has 15 amino acids. Germline CDR1 reads MNHEY; CDR2 reads SVGAGI. Written as DNA, the CDR3 is TGTGCCAGCAGTCCCCGGGACAGGCGATCCTATGGCTACACCTTC. Its protein product is CASSPRDRRSYGYTF.

The rearrangement links TRBV6-5 to TRBJ2-2; D is uncertain. The germline V gene encodes CDR1 MNHEY and CDR2 SVGAGI. The CDR3 is 12 residues long. V lost 1 base to trimming and J lost 5 bases, with 2 bases between them. The CDR3 nucleotides are TGTGCCAGCAGTTACTTAACCGGGGAGCTGTTTTTT. Its protein is CASSYLTGELFF.

This clone has only one observation. The chain is built from TRBV5-5 and TRBJ2-1; no definite D call. V lost 3 bases, J lost 3 bases, and 13 bases lay in between. The CDR3 is 15 amino acids. Germline loops: CDR1 SGHKS, CDR2 YYEKEE (reference sequence). DNA of the CDR3: TGTGCCAGCAGCTCCCGGGCCCCCATCTACAATGAGCAGTTCTTC. This codes for CASSSRAPIYNEQFF. Filled out from reference TRBV5-5 and TRBJ2-1, the complete variable domain reads DAGVTQSPTHLIKTRGQQVTLRCSPISGHKSVSWYQQVLGQGPQFIFQYYEKEERGRGNFPDRFSARQFPNYSSELNVNALLLGDSALYLCASSSRAPIYNEQFFGPGTRLTVL.

J is TRBJ1-4 and V is TRBV15; TRBD1 aligns across 9 bases. Germline CDR1 is LNHNV and CDR2 is YYDKDF (reference sequence). CDR3 length: 14 residues. V gave up 8 bases and J gave up 7 bases; unmatched junction bases: 8. The CDR3 spells CATQAGQGSEKLFF. Written as DNA, the CDR3 is TGTGCCACCCAGGCGGGACAGGGAAGTGAAAAACTGTTTTTT.